The present TCR beta chain was sequenced within a study of cytomegalovirus exposure and HLA in healthy donors. On the study more broadly: An early release of data contained around 80 million unique TCRs, which came from HLA-typed donors.

General study findings and limits: With later analysis, a missense DCLRE1C variant became linked to TCR beta V- and J-gene trimming. When presence/absence was analysed, sequencing depth was taken to be roughly uniform across donors.

The PCR made use of 60 Vbeta and 13 Jbeta primers. In the authors' workflow: In a later analysis, of 79 million or so unique beta chains, about 11 million appeared in at least two donors. The table came from immunoSEQ multiplex PCR; TCRdb's copy has only in-frame clones and leaves some out. The V and J calls and clone size come from that table; D and trimming were worked out from the DNA. The specimen's table records tens of thousands of clones. To note about this clone: Antigen unknown.

Sequenced sample: PBMCs. This TCR derives from a woman in her 50s in good health and CMV-seropositive.

As DNA, the CDR3 is TGTGCCAGCTCGGCTAGCGGGTCGTACGAGCAGTACTTC. It translates to CASSASGSYEQYF. This sequence joins TRBV6-4 and TRBJ2-7; TRBD2 matches 8 bases. Per germline, CDR1 MRHNA and CDR2 SNTAGT. J lost 4 bases, V lost 8 bases, and 7 bases had no gene match. The CDR3 covers 13 residues.